These 30 T cell receptor beta chains were all obtained from the same sample, sequenced in a study of blood T cell repertoires in COVID-19. Sequencing was performed with immunoSEQ multiplex PCR; in TCRdb, only in-frame clones are kept and a portion is missing. The repertoire holds about 240,000 clones, roughly 82% seen once, with 4.7% in the top ten. The source material was peripheral blood. Receptors originate from a woman aged 70-85 years with acute or convalescent COVID-19.

CDR3 residues: CASSLKRQVGSPLHF. The CDR3 DNA sequence: TGTGCCAGCAGCTTAAAGAGACAGGTGGGGTCACCCCTCCACTTT. V and J are TRBV11-1 and TRBJ1-6; D might be TRBD1 (6 bases). V lost 2 bases to trimming and J lost 10 bases, with 15 bases between them. There are 15 residues in the CDR3. Germline loops: CDR1 SGHAT, CDR2 FQDESV (reference sequence).

The chain is built from TRBV19 and TRBJ2-3; TRBD2 aligns across 13 bases. Germline V CDR1 and CDR2: LNHDA, SQIVND (reference sequence). CDR3 size: 20 residues. Losses at the gene ends were 3 bases for V and 3 bases for J; bases not matched to a gene: 15. Here the CDR3 DNA reads TGTGCCAGTAGTATCGCGGGACTAGCGGGACACGATACCTGGACAGATACGCAGTATTTT. Its protein is CASSIAGLAGHDTWTDTQYF.

The chain carries TRBV19 and TRBJ1-1; D remains unclear. The length of the CDR3 is 14 residues. V was cut by 1 base and J by 5 bases, with 11 bases left in between. Germline V CDR1 and CDR2: LNHDA, SQIVND (reference sequence). This CDR3 is CASSIAGIRTEAFF. DNA of the CDR3: TGTGCCAGTAGTATAGCAGGTATTAGGACTGAAGCTTTCTTT. Supplemented by reference TRBV19 and TRBJ1-1, the full variable domain reads DGGITQSPKYLFRKEGQNVTLSCEQNLNHDAMYWYRQDPGQGLRLIYYSQIVNDFQKGDIAEGYSVSREKKESFPLTVTSAQKNPTAFYLCASSIAGIRTEAFFGQGTRLTVV.

This clone was detected ten times or more. The chain uses TRBV6-6 and TRBJ2-5; 8 nucleotides align to TRBD1. This CDR3 comprises 13 residues. With V trimmed by 6 bases and J by 5 bases, 5 bases remained unmatched. Germline V CDR1 and CDR2: MNHNY, SVGAGI (reference sequence). CDR3 nucleotides: TGTGCCAGCAGCCCTTACAGGGGGGAGACCCAGTACTTC. The encoded protein is CASSPYRGETQYF.

The J gene is TRBJ1-1, the V gene TRBV25-1; D is perhaps TRBD1 (5 bases). Germline values: CDR1 MGHDK, CDR2 SYGVNS. The CDR3 is made up of 12 amino acids. Trimming cost V 11 bases and J 0 bases, with 10 bases left between them. CDR3 nucleotide sequence: TGTGCCGTCCGGGGGGTGAACACTGAAGCTTTCTTT. As protein: CAVRGVNTEAFF.

The genes are TRBV25-1 and TRBJ1-3; 9 nucleotides line up with TRBD1. This CDR3 spans 15 amino acids. J gave up 5 bases and V 1 base, and 3 bases lay outside the gene matches. Germline CDR1 MGHDK, CDR2 SYGVNS. For the CDR3, the DNA is TGTGCCAGCAGTGAATGGGGACAGGGAAGAAACACCATATATTTT. This codes for CASSEWGQGRNTIYF.

The J gene is TRBJ2-1, the V gene TRBV6-5; the match to TRBD2 covers 10 bases. Germline CDR1 reads MNHEY; CDR2 reads SVGAGI. CDR3 length equals 14 residues. V shed 6 bases, J shed 16 bases, and the junction held 15 bases outside the gene matches. CDR3 sequence (DNA): TGTGCCAGCAGGGAGAGCGGGGGGGCCCTCAGTTCATTCTTC. Its translation is CASRESGGALSSFF.

The chain couples TRBV28 to TRBJ1-6, with 9 bases lining up with TRBD1. This CDR3 contains 15 residues. Unmatched junction bases numbered 8, after V lost 5 bases and J lost 9 bases. Germline CDR1 MDHEN, CDR2 SYDVKM. The CDR3 here is CASSPIQGARSPLHF. The CDR3 DNA follows: TGTGCCAGCAGTCCGATACAGGGGGCGCGTTCACCCCTCCACTTT.

The chain couples TRBV7-8 to TRBJ1-2; D is unresolved. The CDR3 spans 15 residues. V was clipped by 1 base and J by 5 bases, with 14 bases between them. Germline CDR1 SGHVS, CDR2 FQNEAQ. Here the CDR3 reads CASSLGRALEYGYTF. In nucleotides, the CDR3 is TGTGCCAGCAGCTTAGGGAGAGCATTAGAGTATGGCTACACCTTC.

The chain couples TRBV15 to TRBJ1-4, with a tentative D call TRBD1 (5 bases). This CDR3 region has 12 residues. The ends were cut back, 6 bases at V and 8 bases at J, with 10 bases in the middle. The germline gives CDR1 LNHNV, CDR2 YYDKDF (reference sequence). The CDR3 region has the DNA TGTGCCACCAGGCGGGGGAGGGAAAAACTGTTTTTT. Protein sequence: CATRRGREKLFF.

This rearrangement joins TRBV5-1 to TRBJ2-7; 8 bases line up with TRBD1. V shed 5 bases and J 4 bases; nucleotides not matched to a gene: 8. The CDR3 is 14 residues long. Germline lookup yields CDR1 SGHRS and CDR2 YFSETQ. This chain's CDR3 is CASSSGTGSYEQYF. In DNA form, the CDR3 reads TGCGCCAGCAGTTCCGGGACAGGATCATACGAGCAGTACTTC.

About this clone: This may be a read error: a much more frequent sequence differs by one nucleotide. J is TRBJ1-2 and V is TRBV5-4, with a weak D call TRBD1 (6 bases). Germline lookup yields CDR1 SGHNT and CDR2 YYREEE (reference sequence). V lost 4 bases to trimming and J lost 4 bases, with 11 bases between them. CDR3 length: 13 amino acids. The DNA for the CDR3 is TGTGCCAGCAGCGAGGACAGCATCTATGGCTACACCTTC. Protein: CASSEDSIYGYTF.

The count of this clone is one. Other DNA variants within this sample encode the same CDR3. The chain uses TRBV12-3 or TRBV12-4 and TRBJ1-1; D call uncertain. This CDR3 is 13 amino acids long. V gave up 2 bases and J gave up 2 bases, with 6 bases separating them. CDR3 sequence reads: CASSLIRNTEAFF. The CDR3 coding sequence is TGTGCCAGCAGTTTAATCAGAAACACTGAAGCTTTCTTT.

This chain uses TRBV18 with TRBJ1-1, with D hard to call. The CDR3 length is 17 residues. Germline CDR1 is KGHSH and CDR2 is LQKENI. Between the trimmed V and J ends, which lost 4 bases and 0 bases, there was a span of 18 bases. The CDR3 loop reads CASSRQTLPIMNTEAFF. CDR3 DNA: TGTGCCAGCTCACGGCAGACACTCCCAATTATGAACACTGAAGCTTTCTTT.

This clone was seen a few times. CDR3 DNA: TGTGCCACCCAGGCCCTCAGGGGACCAACTGAAGCTTTCTTT. It is translated as CATQALRGPTEAFF. The chain links TRBV2 to TRBJ1-1; tentatively, D is TRBD1 (6 bases). Per the germline V gene, CDR1 is SNHLY and CDR2 is FYNNEI. Deletions cut 10 bases from V and 5 bases from J, with 20 bases between. This CDR3 has 14 residues.

The sample holds one count of this clone. The genes are TRBV19 and TRBJ1-6; no definite D call. V lost 3 bases and J lost 7, with 4 bases in between. The CDR3 has 12 residues. Germline V gene lookup returns CDR1 LNHDA and CDR2 SQIVND (reference sequence). CDR3 nucleotides: TGTGCCAGTAGTATCTCGAATTCACCCCTCCACTTT. Translating it yields CASSISNSPLHF.

This chain connects TRBV5-1 to TRBJ2-7; TRBD1 matches at 10 bases. V was pared by 4 bases and J by 4 bases, with 5 bases of the junction left unmatched. Germline V gene data show CDR1 as SGHRS and CDR2 as YFSETQ. The CDR3 contains 14 residues. This CDR3 is CASSGGQGLYEQYF. As DNA, the CDR3 is TGCGCCAGCAGCGGGGGACAGGGGCTATACGAGCAGTACTTC.

This clone has a single count. The chain combines TRBV29-1 with TRBJ1-2; D is undetermined. Germline V gene data show CDR1 as SQVTM and CDR2 as ANQGSEA. The CDR3 loop spans 12 amino acids. Trimming took off 0 bases at V and 7 bases at J, with 9 bases between the two ends. Here the CDR3 DNA reads TGCAGCGTTGAAGACACATTAGCTGGCTACACCTTC. Translated: CSVEDTLAGYTF.

CDR3 region: CASSPLQAMTEAFF. The CDR3 nucleotides read TGCGCCAGCAGCCCTTTACAGGCAATGACTGAAGCTTTCTTT. The V call is TRBV5-1, the J call TRBJ1-1, with a tentative D call TRBD1 (5 bases). The CDR3 extends over 14 amino acids. Per the germline V gene, CDR1 is SGHRS and CDR2 is YFSETQ. V dropped 4 bases and J dropped 5 bases, with 15 bases sitting between them.

V is TRBV5-5 and J is TRBJ1-3; TRBD1 aligns across 8 bases. CDR1 and CDR2 (germline): SGHKS, YYEKEE (reference sequence). J was trimmed by 4 bases and V by 2 bases; bases with no gene match: 8. This CDR3 has 16 residues. The CDR3, as DNA: TGTGCCAGCAGCTTCGGACAGGGCCCTCGAGGAAACACCATATATTTT. Translation: CASSFGQGPRGNTIYF.

This chain connects TRBV9 to TRBJ1-3; D is ambiguous. This CDR3 comprises 15 residues. CDR1 is SGDLS and CDR2 is YYNGEE in the germline V gene. The V and J ends lost 3 bases and 0 bases respectively, with 10 bases between them. CDR3 DNA sequence: TGTGCCAGCAGCGGATGGGAGAACTCTGGAAACACCATATATTTT. Translation: CASSGWENSGNTIYF.

The chain couples TRBV9 to TRBJ1-2, with D possibly matching TRBD1 (5 bases). The V gene's germline CDR1 is SGDLS and CDR2 YYNGEE. The V and J ends lost 4 bases and 5 bases respectively, with 18 bases between them. CDR3 length: 15 amino acids. Here the CDR3 reads CASSPQGVLGYGYTF. In DNA form, the CDR3 reads TGTGCCAGCAGCCCTCAAGGGGTCTTAGGTTATGGCTACACCTTC.

The chain couples TRBV5-6 to TRBJ1-2; the match to TRBD1 covers 10 bases. CDR1 is SGHDT, CDR2 YYEEEE, per germline. The CDR3 covers 16 residues. After removal of 4 bases from V and 8 bases from J, the junction contained 14 bases not matched to a gene. The CDR3 nucleotides read TGTGCCAGCAGCCCCTACTCCGGGACAGGGGTGCGCGGCTACACCTTC. Amino acid sequence: CASSPYSGTGVRGYTF.

This clone was counted at least ten times. J is TRBJ2-7 and V is TRBV4-1; D perhaps matches TRBD2 (6 bases). Trimming removed 3 bases at V and 2 bases at J, with 17 bases between. The CDR3 runs 16 residues. The germline V gene encodes CDR1 MGHRA and CDR2 YSYEKL. The CDR3 region has the DNA TGCGCCAGCAGCCAGGCCCGGGGGATTACAGCCTACGAGCAGTACTTC. Translation: CASSQARGITAYEQYF.

The rearrangement uses TRBV28 and TRBJ1-3; D may be TRBD1 (5 bases). Trimming removed 2 bases at V and 1 base at J, with 15 bases between. The CDR3 length is 17 residues. The germline V gene encodes CDR1 MDHEN and CDR2 SYDVKM. CDR3: CASSLNSLGTSGNTIYF. The CDR3 region has the DNA TGTGCCAGCAGTTTAAACTCGCTGGGGACTTCTGGAAACACCATATATTTT.

This clone was observed a handful of times. The chain uses TRBV10-3 and TRBJ1-3; 9 bases agree with TRBD1. In germline, CDR1 is ENHRY, CDR2 SYGVKD. The junction had 3 bases not matched to a gene; V was cut back by 8 bases and J by 1 base. The CDR3 runs to 14 residues. CDR3 region: CAIWDRASGNTIYF. CDR3 bases: TGTGCCATCTGGGACAGGGCATCTGGAAACACCATATATTTT.

Here the CDR3 reads CASTKVALTDTQYF. The CDR3 coding sequence is TGTGCCAGCACCAAGGTGGCCCTTACGGATACGCAGTATTTT. The V call is TRBV7-9, the J call TRBJ2-3, with D unresolved. Trimming removed 7 bases at V and 6 bases at J, with 17 bases between. The CDR3 loop spans 14 amino acids. CDR1 SEHNR and CDR2 FQNEAQ come from the germline V gene (reference sequence). The full variable domain, its missing parts supplied by reference TRBV7-9 and TRBJ2-3, is DTGVSQNPRHKITKRGQNVTFRCDPISEHNRLYWYRQTLGQGPEFLTYFQNEAQLEKSRLLSDRFSAERPKGSFSTLEIQRTEQGDSAMYLCASTKVALTDTQYFGPGTRLTVL.

The chain combines TRBV5-4 with TRBJ2-1, with D possibly TRBD2 on 5 matching bases. The germline V gene has CDR1 SGHNT and CDR2 YYREEE (reference sequence). Between the trimmed V and J ends, which lost 1 base and 8 bases, there was a span of 16 bases. This CDR3 contains 15 residues. The CDR3 is CASSLRLAGEDEQFF. The CDR3 nucleotides are TGTGCCAGCAGCTTGAGACTCGCCGGGGAAGATGAGCAGTTCTTC.

This clone was picked up a small number of times. The chain carries TRBV12-3 or TRBV12-4 and TRBJ1-2, with TRBD1 matching 7 bases. J lost 14 bases, V lost 6 bases, and 9 bases had no gene match. The CDR3 spans 11 residues. The CDR3 nucleotides read TGTGCCAGCAGCCGCGACAGGGCCCCGACCTTC. Translating gives CASSRDRAPTF.

In this sample, this clone turned up once. A much more abundant neighbour one base away suggests this may be a read error. Other DNA sequences in the sample encode the same CDR3. J is TRBJ1-2 and V is TRBV11-2; D is unresolved. Germline CDR1 reads SGHAT; CDR2 reads FQNNGV. The germline V and J ends were trimmed by 1 base and 0 bases, with 3 bases remaining between them. The CDR3 consists of 13 residues. The CDR3 sequence is CASSLASNYGYTF. The CDR3, as DNA: TGTGCCAGCAGCTTAGCATCTAACTATGGCTACACCTTC.